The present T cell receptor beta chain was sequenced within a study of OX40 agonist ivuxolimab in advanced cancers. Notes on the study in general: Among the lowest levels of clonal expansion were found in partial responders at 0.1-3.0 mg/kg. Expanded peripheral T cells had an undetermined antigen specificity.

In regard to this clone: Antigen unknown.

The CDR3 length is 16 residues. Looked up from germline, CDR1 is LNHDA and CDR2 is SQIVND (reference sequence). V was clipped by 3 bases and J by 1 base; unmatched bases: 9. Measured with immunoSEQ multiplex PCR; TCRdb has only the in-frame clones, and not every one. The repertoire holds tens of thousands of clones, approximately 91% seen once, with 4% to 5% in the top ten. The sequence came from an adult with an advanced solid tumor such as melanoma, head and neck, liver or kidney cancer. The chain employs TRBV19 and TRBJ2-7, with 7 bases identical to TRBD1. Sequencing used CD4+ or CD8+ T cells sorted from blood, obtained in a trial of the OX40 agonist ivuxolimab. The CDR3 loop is CASSMGTGEWSYEQYF. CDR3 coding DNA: TGTGCCAGTAGTATGGGTACAGGGGAATGGTCCTACGAGCAGTACTTC.